Presented here are 23 T cell receptor beta chains from one specimen sequenced in a study of cytomegalovirus exposure and HLA in healthy donors. In the PCR, 60 Vbeta and 13 Jbeta primers were used. Produced via immunoSEQ multiplex PCR; TCRdb's table is partial and in-frame only. The listing records 70,000 to 90,000 clones. Specimen: PBMCs. All receptors come from a man between 18 and 29 years old in good health and CMV-seropositive.

This clone is medium-sized by frequency. The CDR3 is CATSRDSPREGETQYF. The CDR3 nucleotides read TGTGCCACCAGCAGAGATTCCCCCCGGGAGGGGGAGACCCAGTACTTC. This chain links TRBV15 with TRBJ2-5; 8 nucleotides line up with TRBD2. Germline V CDR1 and CDR2: LNHNV, YYDKDF (reference sequence). V was clipped by 0 bases and J by 5 bases; unmatched bases: 8. The CDR3 covers 16 residues.

The chain is built from TRBV7-3 and TRBJ2-1, with 11 bases that match TRBD2. Looked up from germline, CDR1 is SGHTA and CDR2 is FQGTGA. Trimming removed 2 bases from V and 8 bases from J; junction bases left unmatched: 11. The CDR3 covers 17 residues. DNA of the CDR3: TGTGCCAGCAGCTTAGAGACTAGCGGGGATAAGAGGGATGAGCAGTTCTTC. Protein product: CASSLETSGDKRDEQFF.

V and J are TRBV9 and TRBJ1-2; D gene uncertain. Trimming stripped 1 base from V and 0 bases from J, with 10 bases between. Germline loops: CDR1 SGDLS, CDR2 YYNGEE. This CDR3 is built from 15 residues. CDR3 sequence: CASSVTDRANYGYTF. The CDR3 coding sequence is TGTGCCAGCAGCGTAACAGATCGAGCTAACTATGGCTACACCTTC.

The rearrangement joins TRBV5-1 to TRBJ1-2; D uncertain. V gave up 0 bases and J gave up 1 base, with 16 bases separating them. The CDR3 contains 17 residues. Germline CDR1 and CDR2: SGHRS and YFSETQ. The CDR3 DNA follows: TGCGCCAGCAGCTTGGTTCCCATCCGGTTTGGTAACTATGGCTACACCTTC. This gives the protein CASSLVPIRFGNYGYTF.

The CDR3 coding sequence is TGTGCCAGCAGCTTAACTCCGACCCGGGGCACAGATACGCAGTATTTT. Translation: CASSLTPTRGTDTQYF. This chain joins TRBV7-3 and TRBJ2-3, with unresolved D. CDR1 is SGHTA and CDR2 is FQGTGA in the germline V gene. V was shortened by 0 bases and J by 1 base, with 11 bases between the two germline ends. The CDR3 is 16 residues long.

The chain uses TRBV19 and TRBJ2-4; the match to TRBD2 covers 12 bases. Per the germline V gene, CDR1 is LNHDA and CDR2 is SQIVND (reference sequence). The CDR3 has 13 residues. With 3 bases clipped from V and 15 bases from J, the junction kept 6 bases outside the gene matches. This CDR3 is CASSITSGGRGYF. CDR3 sequence (DNA): TGTGCCAGTAGTATCACTAGCGGGGGGAGAGGGTACTTC.

The chain recombines TRBV7-6 with TRBJ1-6; D perhaps matches TRBD1 (5 bases). This CDR3 comprises 14 residues. V gave up 4 bases and J gave up 5 bases, with 9 bases separating them. Germline V gives CDR1 SGHVS, CDR2 FNYEAQ. CDR3 region: CASSSRTNNSPLHF. CDR3 sequence (DNA): TGTGCCAGCAGCTCTCGGACAAATAATTCACCCCTCCACTTT.

J is TRBJ2-2 and V is TRBV11-1; D perhaps matches TRBD2 (5 bases). Germline assignment: CDR1 SGHAT and CDR2 FQDESV (reference sequence). The V end was cut by 3 bases, the J end by 8 bases, with 10 bases between. The CDR3 totals 13 residues. The CDR3 reads CASSFPGVGELFF. For the CDR3, the DNA is TGTGCCAGCAGCTTCCCCGGGGTAGGGGAGCTGTTTTTT.

This sequence joins TRBV6-1 and TRBJ2-1, with a tentative D call TRBD2 (5 bases). The CDR3 has 12 residues. Germline CDR1 MNHNS, CDR2 SASEGT. Trimming pared 10 bases from V and 8 bases from J, leaving 15 bases between. CDR3 bases: TGTGCCATCAAGACTTACGGGGATGAGCAGTTCTTC. This encodes CAIKTYGDEQFF.

This rearrangement joins TRBV9 to TRBJ2-3; possibly TRBD1 for D (6 bases). The CDR3 has 14 amino acids. Per germline, CDR1 SGDLS and CDR2 YYNGEE. V gave up 7 bases and J gave up 1 base, with 13 bases separating them. In DNA, the CDR3 is TGTGCCAGCGGCACGGCAGGGGGCACAGATACGCAGTATTTT. Amino acid sequence: CASGTAGGTDTQYF.

The chain joins TRBV5-6 to TRBJ2-6; D perhaps matches TRBD2 (5 bases). Per the germline V gene, CDR1 is SGHDT and CDR2 is YYEEEE. With 0 bases removed from V and 1 base from J, the gap between germline ends came to 5 bases. This CDR3 contains 15 residues. CDR3: CASSLGTSGANVLTF. CDR3 sequence (DNA): TGTGCCAGCAGCTTGGGGACTTCTGGGGCCAACGTCCTGACTTTC.

The chain carries TRBV7-9 and TRBJ2-2; 7 positions agree with TRBD1. J lost 4 bases, V lost 1 base, and 9 bases had no gene match. CDR1 is SEHNR, CDR2 FQNEAQ, per germline (reference sequence). The CDR3 contains 17 residues. CDR3 region: CASSLETGNPATGELFF. The CDR3 region has the DNA TGTGCCAGCAGCTTAGAGACAGGGAATCCGGCCACCGGGGAGCTGTTTTTT.

The chain joins TRBV28 to TRBJ2-3; 10 positions agree with TRBD2. The CDR3 extends over 15 amino acids. J lost 2 bases, V lost 7 bases, and 6 bases had no gene match. Germline V gives CDR1 MDHEN, CDR2 SYDVKM. DNA for the CDR3: TGTGCCAGCACCAGTAGCGGGAGGTCCACAGATACGCAGTATTTT. Translating it yields CASTSSGRSTDTQYF.

The genes are TRBV6-5 and TRBJ1-2; no reliable D call. Per the germline V gene, CDR1 is MNHEY and CDR2 is SVGAGI. CDR3 length equals 13 residues. With 11 bases removed from V and 2 bases from J, the gap between germline ends came to 15 bases. The CDR3 protein is CAGDGGRNYGYTF. CDR3 in DNA: TGTGCCGGTGACGGAGGCAGGAACTATGGCTACACCTTC.

This chain connects TRBV6-1 to TRBJ1-4; 7 nucleotides line up with TRBD1. This CDR3 has 14 amino acids. With V trimmed by 4 bases and J by 8 bases, 7 bases remained unmatched. Germline lookup yields CDR1 MNHNS and CDR2 SASEGT. The CDR3 is CASSVLWTGEKLFF. CDR3 in DNA: TGTGCCAGCAGTGTCTTGTGGACAGGCGAAAAACTGTTTTTT.

The chain joins TRBV5-6 to TRBJ1-1; the D is unclear. Germline V lookup: CDR1 SGHDT, CDR2 YYEEEE. CDR3 length: 14 residues. V was shortened by 0 bases and J by 1 base, with 7 bases between the two germline ends. CDR3 loop: CASSLGPPNTEAFF. The CDR3 DNA follows: TGTGCCAGCAGCTTGGGGCCGCCGAACACTGAAGCTTTCTTT.

V gene TRBV28 combines with J gene TRBJ2-2; maybe TRBD1 (6 bases). Germline V gene lookup returns CDR1 MDHEN and CDR2 SYDVKM. The CDR3 has 16 amino acids. The V and J ends lost 3 bases and 1 base respectively, with 12 bases between them. For the CDR3, the DNA is TGTGCCAGCAGTTTCTTGATAGGGGGGAACACCGGGGAGCTGTTTTTT. Its protein product is CASSFLIGGNTGELFF.

The V call is TRBV10-2, the J call TRBJ2-7, with 7 nucleotides matching TRBD1. Trimming removed 6 bases from V and 5 bases from J; junction bases left unmatched: 10. This CDR3 is 14 amino acids long. Germline CDR1 and CDR2: WSHSY and SAAADI. CDR3 loop: CASRGQVARDEQYF. The CDR3 DNA reads as TGCGCCAGCAGAGGACAGGTGGCTCGCGACGAGCAGTACTTC.

CDR3 sequence (DNA): TGTGCCAGCAGTCGACAGGGCCATTACACTGAAGCTTTCTTT. The encoded protein is CASSRQGHYTEAFF. The chain has TRBV28 and TRBJ1-1; 7 positions match TRBD1. The CDR3 consists of 14 residues. Losses at the gene ends were 5 bases for V and 3 bases for J; bases not matched to a gene: 6. Looked up from germline, CDR1 is MDHEN and CDR2 is SYDVKM.

V is TRBV21-1 and J is TRBJ1-1; the table's D call, TRBD1, has no DNA check behind it. TRBV21-1 is described as a pseudogene. The CDR3 length is 13 residues. The CDR3 region has the DNA TGTGCCAGCAGCAACAGGGGCGTGAATGAAGCTTTCTTT. It yields the protein CASSNRGVNEAFF.

The CDR3 DNA reads TGTGCCAGTAGTATAACAGGGAATCAGCCCCAGCATTTT. Translated: CASSITGNQPQHF. The chain combines TRBV19 with TRBJ1-5; D perhaps matches TRBD1 (6 bases). Germline V gene sequence: CDR1 LNHDA, CDR2 SQIVND (reference sequence). There are 13 residues in the CDR3. Trimming cost V 2 bases and J 4 bases, with 6 bases left between them.

V is TRBV19 and J is TRBJ2-1; possible D gene TRBD1, 6 bases. The CDR3 loop spans 15 amino acids. Germline lookup yields CDR1 LNHDA and CDR2 SQIVND (reference sequence). The V gene lost 8 bases and the J gene lost 3 bases, with 17 bases spanning the gap. Written as DNA, the CDR3 is TGTGCCAGTCATGGTATCAGGGGACACTACAATGAGCAGTTCTTC. This sequence encodes CASHGIRGHYNEQFF.

The chain employs TRBV11-2 and TRBJ1-1; D is uncertain. The CDR3 length is 15 residues. Trimming stripped 2 bases from V and 3 bases from J, with 13 bases between. Germline V lookup: CDR1 SGHAT, CDR2 FQNNGV. CDR3 sequence: CASSLPTRLYTEAFF. CDR3 nucleotide sequence: TGTGCCAGCAGCTTACCAACCAGGTTATACACTGAAGCTTTCTTT.